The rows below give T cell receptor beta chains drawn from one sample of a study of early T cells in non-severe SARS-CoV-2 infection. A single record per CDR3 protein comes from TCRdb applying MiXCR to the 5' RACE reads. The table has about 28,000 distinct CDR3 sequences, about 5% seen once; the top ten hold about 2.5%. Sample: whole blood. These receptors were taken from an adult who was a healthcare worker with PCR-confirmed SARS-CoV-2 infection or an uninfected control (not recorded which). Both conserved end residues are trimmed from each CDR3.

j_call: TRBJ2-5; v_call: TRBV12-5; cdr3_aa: ASGLDGRSQETQY
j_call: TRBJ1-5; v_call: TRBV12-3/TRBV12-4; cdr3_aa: ASSPRTGRGNQPQH
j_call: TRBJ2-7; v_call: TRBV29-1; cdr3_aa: SAWANSYEQY
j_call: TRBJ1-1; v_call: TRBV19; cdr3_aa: ASSTGVVNTEAF
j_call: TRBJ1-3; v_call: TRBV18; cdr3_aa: ASSTADSGNTIY
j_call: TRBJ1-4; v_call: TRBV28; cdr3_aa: ASSSGGETGVKLF
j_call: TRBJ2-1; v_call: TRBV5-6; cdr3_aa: ASSFRDAPSYNEQF
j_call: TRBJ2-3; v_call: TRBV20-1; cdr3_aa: SALPGTSGESGTQY
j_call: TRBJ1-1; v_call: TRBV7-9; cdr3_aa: ASSLWAGGTEAF
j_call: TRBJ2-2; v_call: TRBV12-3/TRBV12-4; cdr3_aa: ASPQFRGVTTGELF
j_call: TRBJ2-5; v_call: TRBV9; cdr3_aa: ASSVDPWRGLMTQY
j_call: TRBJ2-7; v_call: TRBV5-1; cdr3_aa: ASSLEGLEQDEQY
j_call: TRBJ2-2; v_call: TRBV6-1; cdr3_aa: ASSVSAKGITGELF
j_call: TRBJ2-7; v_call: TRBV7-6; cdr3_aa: ASSLTGHGDEQY
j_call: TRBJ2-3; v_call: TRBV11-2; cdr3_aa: ASSLDLAGLLTDTQY
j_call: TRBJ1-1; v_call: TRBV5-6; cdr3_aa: ASIPRVGTNTEAF
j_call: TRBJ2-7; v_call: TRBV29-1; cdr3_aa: SVEDRGQDAYEQY
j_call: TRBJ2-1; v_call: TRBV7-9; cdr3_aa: ASSLDNGEQF
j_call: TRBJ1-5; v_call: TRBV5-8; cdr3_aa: ASSQLQFNQPQH
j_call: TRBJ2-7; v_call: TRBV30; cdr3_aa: AWSPTGQGPYEQY
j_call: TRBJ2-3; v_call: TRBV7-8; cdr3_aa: ASSWGGDTQY
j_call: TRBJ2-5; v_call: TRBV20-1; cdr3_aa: SARDRMETQY
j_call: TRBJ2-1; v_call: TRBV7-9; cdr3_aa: ASTSGTGGGEQF
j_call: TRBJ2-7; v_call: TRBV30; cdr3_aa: AWSVLYEQY
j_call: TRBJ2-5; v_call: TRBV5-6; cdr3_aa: ASIPPGKRSQETQY
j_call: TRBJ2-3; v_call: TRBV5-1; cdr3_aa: ASSLVVAEGTDTQY
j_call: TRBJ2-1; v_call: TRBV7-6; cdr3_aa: ASSFPSGGSYNEQF
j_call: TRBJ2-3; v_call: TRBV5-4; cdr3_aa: ASSLEAGGTDTQY
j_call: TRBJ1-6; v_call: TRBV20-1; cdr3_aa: SAMTTANSPLH
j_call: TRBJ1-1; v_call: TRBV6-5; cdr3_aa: ASSYFTANTEAF
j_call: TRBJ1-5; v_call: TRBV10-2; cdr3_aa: ASSVPGQGQPQH
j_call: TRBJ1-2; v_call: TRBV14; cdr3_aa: ASSQGGLDGYT
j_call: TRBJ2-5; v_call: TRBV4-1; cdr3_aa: ASSQVTTQETQY
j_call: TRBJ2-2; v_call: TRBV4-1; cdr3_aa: ASSRPFNRQGGGELF
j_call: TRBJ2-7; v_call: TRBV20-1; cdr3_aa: SARGIPGQGIYEQY
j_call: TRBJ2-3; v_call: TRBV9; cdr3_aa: ASSVELNSLTDTQY
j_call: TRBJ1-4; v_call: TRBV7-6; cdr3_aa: ASSLGGGTNEKLF
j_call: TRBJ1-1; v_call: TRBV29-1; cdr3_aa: SVSGRMNTEAF
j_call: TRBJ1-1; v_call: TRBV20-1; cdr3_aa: SARDTGTGGPEAF
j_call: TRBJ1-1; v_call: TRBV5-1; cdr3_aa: ASSLSGAATEAF
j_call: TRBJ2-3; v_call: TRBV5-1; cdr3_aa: ASKRDSGSKRTDTQY
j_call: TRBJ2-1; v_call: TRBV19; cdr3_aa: ASTRLAGASSYNEQF
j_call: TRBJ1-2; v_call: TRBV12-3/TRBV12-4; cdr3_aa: ASSLGQGTYGYT
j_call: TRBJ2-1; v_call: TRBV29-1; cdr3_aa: SVLLAGPYNEQF
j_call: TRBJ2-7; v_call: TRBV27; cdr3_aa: ASSFRQGLSYEQY
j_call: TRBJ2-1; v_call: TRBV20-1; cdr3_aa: SARDPASGSRDEQF
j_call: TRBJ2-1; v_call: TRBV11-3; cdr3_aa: ASSITPGTGKSNEQF
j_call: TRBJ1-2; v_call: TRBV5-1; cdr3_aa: ASSLVGAYGYT
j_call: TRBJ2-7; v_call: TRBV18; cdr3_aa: ASSPLTDRGQGQY
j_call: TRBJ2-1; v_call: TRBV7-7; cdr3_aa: ASSPGLAGVGQF
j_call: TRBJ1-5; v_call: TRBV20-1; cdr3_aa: SARDGTGGASNQPQH
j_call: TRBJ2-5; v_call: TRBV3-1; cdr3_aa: ASSPTGTSGQETQY
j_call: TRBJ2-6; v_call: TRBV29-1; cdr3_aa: SVEAESGANVLT
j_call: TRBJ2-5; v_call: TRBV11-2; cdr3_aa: ASSSRDPTNKTQY
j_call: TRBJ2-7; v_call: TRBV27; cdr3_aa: ASSLPGLNTYEQY
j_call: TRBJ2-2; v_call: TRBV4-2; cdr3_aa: ASSQGSPNTGELF
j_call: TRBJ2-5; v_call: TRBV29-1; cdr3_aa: SVDPGGRETQY
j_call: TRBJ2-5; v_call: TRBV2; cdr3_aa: ASGKGLAGEETQY
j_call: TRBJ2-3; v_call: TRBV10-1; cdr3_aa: ASSLLAGGPGSDTQY